Included here is one TCR beta chain sequence, with context. The data were obtained in a study of blood T cell repertoires in COVID-19. Across the study: The United States, Italy and Spain were the sources of the acute and convalescent COVID-19 samples.

This CDR3 is 17 amino acids long. The V segment lost 5 bases and the J segment 2 bases; nucleotides outside the gene matches: 10. Germline V gene sequence: CDR1 SEHNR, CDR2 FQNEAQ (reference sequence). In the original workflow: Nucleated cell counts were estimated from reference gene primer amplification. The data were produced by immunoSEQ multiplex PCR, yet TCRdb's version contains in-frame clones alone and is incomplete. That table is the source of V, J and clone size, and D and trimming were worked out from the DNA. The table lists fewer than 250,000 clones, about nine tenths of them singletons. It was during active infection that Seattle patients were enrolled and then longitudinally followed.

This receptor was identified in a man aged 30-40 years with COVID-19, enrolled during active disease. The chain carries TRBV7-9 and TRBJ1-2; the match to TRBD1 covers 11 bases. Sequencing input: peripheral blood. The CDR3 here is CASSTGQGAGKNYGYTF. The CDR3 DNA sequence: TGTGCCAGCAGCACCGGACAGGGGGCCGGCAAAAACTATGGCTACACCTTC.